The clone carrying this TCR beta chain was counted a single time. A mixed TRB-A/B primer pool amplified rearranged TRB by multiplex touch-down PCR. TCRdb re-called the multiplex PCR reads through MiXCR, storing one row per CDR3 protein. This sample carries some 1,500 distinct CDR3 sequences, 40% to 55% of them seen once, and the ten largest clones take 38%. This sample stems from a study of T cell repertoires in aging, cancer and after chemotherapy. Study details: Pre- and post-chemotherapy samples were paired from chronic lymphocytic leukemia patients treated with fludarabine- or bendamustine-based regimens.

The V end lost 1 base, the J end lost 6 bases, and 9 bases lay between the germline ends. CDR1 is MNHEY and CDR2 is SMNVEV in the germline V gene (reference sequence). The CDR3 is made up of 13 amino acids. TCR beta rearrangements were amplified from peripheral blood genomic DNA. Sequencing was performed on blood. The clonotype originates from a human donor with a blood cancer. The gene calls are TRBV27 and TRBJ1-2; D call uncertain. CDR3: CASSLWSGDGYTF. CDR3 nucleotide sequence: TGTGCCAGCAGTTTATGGTCGGGCGATGGCTACACCTTC.